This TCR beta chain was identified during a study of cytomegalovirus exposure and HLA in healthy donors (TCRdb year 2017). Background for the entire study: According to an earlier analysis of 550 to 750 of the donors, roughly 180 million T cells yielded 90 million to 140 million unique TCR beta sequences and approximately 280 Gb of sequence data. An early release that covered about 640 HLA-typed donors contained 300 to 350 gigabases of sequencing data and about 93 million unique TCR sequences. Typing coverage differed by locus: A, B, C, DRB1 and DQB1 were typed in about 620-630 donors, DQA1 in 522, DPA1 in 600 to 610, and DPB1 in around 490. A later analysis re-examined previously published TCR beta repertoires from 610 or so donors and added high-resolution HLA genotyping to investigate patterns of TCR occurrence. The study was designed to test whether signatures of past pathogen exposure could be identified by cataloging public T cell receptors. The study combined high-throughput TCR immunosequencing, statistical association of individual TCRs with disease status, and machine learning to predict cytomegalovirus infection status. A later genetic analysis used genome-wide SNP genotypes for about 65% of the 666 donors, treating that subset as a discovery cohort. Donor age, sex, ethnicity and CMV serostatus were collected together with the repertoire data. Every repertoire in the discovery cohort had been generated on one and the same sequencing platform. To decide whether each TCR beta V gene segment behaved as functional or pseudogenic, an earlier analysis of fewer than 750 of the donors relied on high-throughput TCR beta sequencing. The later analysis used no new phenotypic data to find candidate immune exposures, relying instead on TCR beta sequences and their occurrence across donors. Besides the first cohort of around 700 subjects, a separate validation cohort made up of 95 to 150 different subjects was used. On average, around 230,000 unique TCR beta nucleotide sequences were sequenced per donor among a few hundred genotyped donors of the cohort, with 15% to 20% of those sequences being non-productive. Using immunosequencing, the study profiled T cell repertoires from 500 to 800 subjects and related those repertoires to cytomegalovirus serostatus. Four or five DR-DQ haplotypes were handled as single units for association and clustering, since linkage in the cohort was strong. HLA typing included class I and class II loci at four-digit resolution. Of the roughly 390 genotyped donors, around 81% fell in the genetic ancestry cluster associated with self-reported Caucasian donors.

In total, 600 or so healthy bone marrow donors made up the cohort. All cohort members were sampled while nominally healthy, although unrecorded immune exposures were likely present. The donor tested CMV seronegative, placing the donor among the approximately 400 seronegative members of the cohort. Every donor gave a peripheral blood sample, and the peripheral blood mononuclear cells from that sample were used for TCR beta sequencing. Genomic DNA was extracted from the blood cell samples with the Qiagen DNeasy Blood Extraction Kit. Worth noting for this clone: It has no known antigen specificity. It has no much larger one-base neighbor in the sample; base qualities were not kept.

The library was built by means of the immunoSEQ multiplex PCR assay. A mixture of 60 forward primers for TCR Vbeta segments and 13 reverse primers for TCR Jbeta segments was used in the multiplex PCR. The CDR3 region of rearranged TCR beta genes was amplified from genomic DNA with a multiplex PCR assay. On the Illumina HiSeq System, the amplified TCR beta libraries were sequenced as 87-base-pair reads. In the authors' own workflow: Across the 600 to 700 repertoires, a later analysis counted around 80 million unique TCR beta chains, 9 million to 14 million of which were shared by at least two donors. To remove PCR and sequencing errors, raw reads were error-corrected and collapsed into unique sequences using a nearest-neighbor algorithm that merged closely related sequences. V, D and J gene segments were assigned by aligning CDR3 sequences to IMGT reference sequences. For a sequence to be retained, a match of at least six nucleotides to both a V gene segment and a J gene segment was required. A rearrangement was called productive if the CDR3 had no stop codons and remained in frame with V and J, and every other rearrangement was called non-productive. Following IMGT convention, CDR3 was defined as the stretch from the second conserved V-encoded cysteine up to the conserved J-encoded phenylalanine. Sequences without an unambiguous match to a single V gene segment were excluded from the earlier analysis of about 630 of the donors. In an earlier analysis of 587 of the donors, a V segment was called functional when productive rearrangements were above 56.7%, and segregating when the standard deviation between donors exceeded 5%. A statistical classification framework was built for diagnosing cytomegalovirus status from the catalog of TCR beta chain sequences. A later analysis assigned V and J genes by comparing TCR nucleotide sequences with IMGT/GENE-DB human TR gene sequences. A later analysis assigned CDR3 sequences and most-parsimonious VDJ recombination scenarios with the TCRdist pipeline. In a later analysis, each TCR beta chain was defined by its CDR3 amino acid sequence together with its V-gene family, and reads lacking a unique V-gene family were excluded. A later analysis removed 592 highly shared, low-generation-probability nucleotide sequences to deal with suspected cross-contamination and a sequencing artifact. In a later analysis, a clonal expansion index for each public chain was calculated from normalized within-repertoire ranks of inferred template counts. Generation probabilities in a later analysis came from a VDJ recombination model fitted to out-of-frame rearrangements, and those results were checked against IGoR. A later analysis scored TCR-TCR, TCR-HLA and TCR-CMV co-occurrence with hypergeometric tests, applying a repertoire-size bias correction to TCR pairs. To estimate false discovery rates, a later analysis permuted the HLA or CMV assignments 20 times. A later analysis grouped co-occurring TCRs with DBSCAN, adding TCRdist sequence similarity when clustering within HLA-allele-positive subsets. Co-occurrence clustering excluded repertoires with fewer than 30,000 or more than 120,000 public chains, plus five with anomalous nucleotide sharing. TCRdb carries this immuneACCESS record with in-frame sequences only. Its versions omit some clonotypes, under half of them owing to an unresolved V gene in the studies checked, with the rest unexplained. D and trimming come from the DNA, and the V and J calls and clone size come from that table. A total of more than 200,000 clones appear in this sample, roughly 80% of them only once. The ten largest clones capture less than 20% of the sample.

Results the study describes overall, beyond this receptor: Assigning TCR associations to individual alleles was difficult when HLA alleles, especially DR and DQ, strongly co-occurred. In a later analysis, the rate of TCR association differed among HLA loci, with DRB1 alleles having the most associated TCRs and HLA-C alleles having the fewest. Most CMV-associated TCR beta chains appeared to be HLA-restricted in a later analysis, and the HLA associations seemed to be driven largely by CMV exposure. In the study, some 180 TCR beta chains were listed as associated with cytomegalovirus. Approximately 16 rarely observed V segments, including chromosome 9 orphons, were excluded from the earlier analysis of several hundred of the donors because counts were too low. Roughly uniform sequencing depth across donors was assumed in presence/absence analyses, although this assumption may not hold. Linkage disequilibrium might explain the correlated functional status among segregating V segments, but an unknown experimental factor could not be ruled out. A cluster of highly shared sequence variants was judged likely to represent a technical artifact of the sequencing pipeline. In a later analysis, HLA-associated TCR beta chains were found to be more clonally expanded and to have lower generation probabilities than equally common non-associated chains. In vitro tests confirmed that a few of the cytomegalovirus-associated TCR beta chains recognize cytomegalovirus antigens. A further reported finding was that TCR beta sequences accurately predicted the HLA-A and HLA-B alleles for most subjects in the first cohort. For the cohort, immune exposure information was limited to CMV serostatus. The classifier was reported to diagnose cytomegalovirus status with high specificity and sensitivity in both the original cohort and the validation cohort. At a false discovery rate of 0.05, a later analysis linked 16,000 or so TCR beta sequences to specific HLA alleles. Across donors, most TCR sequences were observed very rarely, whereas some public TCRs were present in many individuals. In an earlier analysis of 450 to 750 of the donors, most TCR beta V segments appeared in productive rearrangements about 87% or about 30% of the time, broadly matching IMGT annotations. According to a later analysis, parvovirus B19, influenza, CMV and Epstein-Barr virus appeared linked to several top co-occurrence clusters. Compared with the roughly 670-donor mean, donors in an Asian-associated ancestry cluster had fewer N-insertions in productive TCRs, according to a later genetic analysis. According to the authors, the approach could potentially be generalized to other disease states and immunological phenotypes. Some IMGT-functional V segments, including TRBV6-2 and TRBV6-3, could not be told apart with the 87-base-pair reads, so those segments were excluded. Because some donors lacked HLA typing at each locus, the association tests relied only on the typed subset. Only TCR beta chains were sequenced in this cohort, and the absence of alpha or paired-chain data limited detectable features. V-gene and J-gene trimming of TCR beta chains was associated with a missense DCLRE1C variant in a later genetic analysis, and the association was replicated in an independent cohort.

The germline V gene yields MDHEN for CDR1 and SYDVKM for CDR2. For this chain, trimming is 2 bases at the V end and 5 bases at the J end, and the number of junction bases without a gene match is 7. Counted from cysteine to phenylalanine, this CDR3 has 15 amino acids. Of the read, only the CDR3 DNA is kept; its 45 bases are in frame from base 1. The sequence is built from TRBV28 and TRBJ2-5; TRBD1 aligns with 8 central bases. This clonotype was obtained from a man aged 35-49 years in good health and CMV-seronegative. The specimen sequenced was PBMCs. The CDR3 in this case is CASSLRTGSIETQYF. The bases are TGTGCCAGCAGTTTACGGACAGGGTCCATCGAGACCCAGTACTTC.